This T cell receptor beta chain emerged from a study of shared clonotypes between healthy human individuals. The study, taken as a whole, reports: An effect of sequencing depth on clonotype sharing among donors was expected.

Germline CDR1 is WNHNN and CDR2 is SYGVQD (reference sequence). This CDR3 spans 13 amino acids. V lost 2 bases to trimming and J lost 5 bases, with 8 bases between them. To note about this clone: Its antigen remains unidentified.

TCRdb's table, derived via immunoSEQ multiplex PCR, lists solely in-frame clones and lacks some. The profile covers around 2.5 million clones, with approximately 93% appearing a single time and more than 0.35% taken by the ten largest. The clonotype was recovered from a man aged 18 to 29 in good health. Some clones in this sample may be carry-over from other donors' samples. Sequencing input: naive CD4+ T cells from PBMCs. Described subset: CD45RA+ positively selected. This chain joins TRBV10-1 and TRBJ2-3; D remains ambiguous. The CDR3 DNA follows: TGCGCCAGCAGTGAGGACCCCCAAGATACGCAGTATTTT. Translating it yields CASSEDPQDTQYF.